Listed below are T cell receptor beta chains from one sample, sequenced in a study of cytomegalovirus exposure and HLA in healthy donors. Sequenced by immunoSEQ multiplex PCR; TCRdb stores in-frame clones only, minus some. The sample carries about 120,000 clones, around 69% recorded once. Sequencing was performed on PBMCs. The receptors were sampled from a man aged 45-65 years in good health and CMV-seropositive. Both conserved end residues are part of each CDR3. D genes are given only for firm matches. Not every row has a clone size; where given, it reads once, few, many or a size class.

TRBJ1-5,TRBV2,-,TRBD1,TGTGCCAGCAGTGCCCGGGACAGGGGCTTCAATCAGCCCCAGCATTTT,CASSARDRGFNQPQHF
TRBJ1-5,TRBV6-1,-,TRBD1,TGTGCCAGCAGTGAAAGGGGGCGGGAACGGACAGATACGCAGCATTTT,CASSERGRERTDTQHF
TRBJ2-2,TRBV10-3,few,-,TGTGCCATCAGTGAGCGTACGGGGAAGCTGTTTTTT,CAISERTGKLFF
TRBJ2-2,TRBV5-1,once,-,TGCGCCAGCAGCTTAGAGGGAAGCACCGGGGAGCTGTTTTTT,CASSLEGSTGELFF
TRBJ2-2,TRBV7-2,few,-,TGTGCCAGCACCGGACAGTTCTCTCTCGCCACCGGGGAGCTGTTTTTT,CASTGQFSLATGELFF
TRBJ1-2,TRBV6-5,once,TRBD1,TGTGCCAGCAGTAGGGACAGCCTTAACTATGGCTACACCTTC,CASSRDSLNYGYTF
TRBJ2-1,TRBV6-1,few,TRBD2,TGTGCCAGCAGTGAAGCGAGCGGGGGGGCACATGAGCAGTTCTTC,CASSEASGGAHEQFF
TRBJ2-7,TRBV11-2,-,-,TGTGCCAGCAGTCCTCTCAGGGGGGTCGAGCAGTACTTC,CASSPLRGVEQYF
TRBJ2-7,TRBV5-1,few,-,TGCGCCAGCAGCGCCTACGAAGGGGCCACCTACGAGCAGTACTTC,CASSAYEGATYEQYF
TRBJ2-2,TRBV19,-,TRBD2,TGTGCCAGTAGTATCCTAGCGGGTGCCGGGGAGCTGTTTTTT,CASSILAGAGELFF
TRBJ2-2,TRBV18,few,TRBD1,TGTGCCAGCTCCTTCGGGACAGGGTACACCGGGGAGCTGTTTTTT,CASSFGTGYTGELFF
TRBJ2-1,TRBV6-4,-,-,TGTGCCAGCAGTGACAGGGGGTCCCCCGATGAGCAGTTCTTC,CASSDRGSPDEQFF
TRBJ2-7,TRBV7-6,-,-,TGTGCCAGCAGCCCTACGACTTACGAGCAGTACTTC,CASSPTTYEQYF
TRBJ2-5,TRBV9,-,TRBD2,TGTGCCAGCAGCAGGGGTGGCGGGGGGGGTTCGGCGGGGGAGACCCAGTACTTC,CASSRGGGGGSAGETQYF
TRBJ2-7,TRBV5-3,-,TRBD1,TGTGCCAGAAGCTACGACAGGGAAGTACTCTACGAGCAGTACTTC,CARSYDREVLYEQYF
TRBJ2-7,TRBV14,once,-,TGTGCCAGCAGCCTAAAGCCCTCATCCACCGGCGGGGTGACCTACGAGCAGTACTTC,CASSLKPSSTGGVTYEQYF
TRBJ2-3,TRBV11-3,few,-,TGTGCCAGCAGCTTAGTCGGGTGGAGGAGCACAGATACGCAGTATTTT,CASSLVGWRSTDTQYF
TRBJ2-7,TRBV5-6,once,TRBD1,TGTGCCAGCAGCTCCGGGACAGGGCGTTACGAGCAGTACTTC,CASSSGTGRYEQYF
TRBJ2-3,TRBV6-5,-,-,TGTGCCAGCAGCCCTAAACCGGGCACAGATACGCAGTATTTT,CASSPKPGTDTQYF
TRBJ2-7,TRBV5-5,-,-,TGTGCCAGCAGCTTGGCCGACAACTACGAGCAGTACTTC,CASSLADNYEQYF
TRBJ2-7,TRBV6-1,-,TRBD1,TGTGCCAGCAGTGAGACCTTGGACAGGGGAAACTACGAGCAGTACTTC,CASSETLDRGNYEQYF
TRBJ1-1,TRBV9,-,-,TGTGCCAGCAGCTTGGGGGGTCCGAACACTGAAGCTTTCTTT,CASSLGGPNTEAFF
TRBJ2-7,TRBV11-2,once,TRBD2,TGTGCCAGCAGCCCGGGGGGGGGCCGGGAGCAGTACTTC,CASSPGGGREQYF
TRBJ2-2,TRBV2,-,TRBD2,TGTGCCAGCGAAGGGCTAGCGGGAGTGGCCGGGGAGCTGTTTTTT,CASEGLAGVAGELFF
TRBJ2-7,TRBV28,-,TRBD1,TGTGCCAGCAGTTCCGGGACAGGGGTCCACGAGCAGTACTTC,CASSSGTGVHEQYF
TRBJ1-3,TRBV5-6,-,-,TGTGCCAGCAGTTCGCGGAACACCATATATTTT,CASSSRNTIYF
TRBJ1-3,TRBV5-6,-,TRBD1,TGTGCCAGCAGCTTACGTGAGGGGGCCGGGGGAAACACCATATATTTT,CASSLREGAGGNTIYF
TRBJ1-3,TRBV6-5,-,-,TGTGCCAGCAGTCTCCTTGGGGAGCCGGGAAACACCATATATTTT,CASSLLGEPGNTIYF
TRBJ1-5,TRBV19,-,-,TGTGCCAGTAGTATCCAGCACAGGGTGGGCAATCAGCCCCAGCATTTT,CASSIQHRVGNQPQHF
TRBJ1-5,TRBV28,-,-,TGTGCCAGCAGCGCTGGACAGAGCAATCAGCCCCAGCATTTT,CASSAGQSNQPQHF
TRBJ2-2,TRBV5-1,-,TRBD1,TGCGCCAGCAGCTTGCAGGGGGCTGACACCGGGGAGCTGTTTTTT,CASSLQGADTGELFF